These T cell receptor beta chains were read from a single sample in a study of T-cell memory formation after mild COVID-19. TCRdb used MiXCR to reprocess the 5' RACE reads, holding one entry per CDR3 protein. The sample consists of approximately 270,000 distinct CDR3 sequences, about 16% of them appearing once. The sequencing input was PBMCs or a T cell subset sorted from them (not recorded which). The source of these receptors is a man aged 18 to 35 who had mild COVID-19 (a few samples of this study predate the infection). Cell type and time point are not known. CDR3s include the opening cysteine and the closing phenylalanine or tryptophan. Each record gives: clone size, D gene, V gene, J gene, CDR3 DNA, CDR3 protein. A D gene is named only where the DNA matches it firmly. Size values are once, few and many counts, or a class for expanded clones, and some rows have none.

few	TRBD2	TRBV7-8	TRBJ2-7	TGTGCCAGCAGCTTAGACGTAGCGGGGGCCTACGAGCAGTACTTC	CASSLDVAGAYEQYF
NA	NA	TRBV29-1	TRBJ1-5	TGCAGCGTCGGGGGACTCAATCAGCCCCAGCATTTT	CSVGGLNQPQHF
many	NA	TRBV2	TRBJ2-7	TGTGCCAGCAGTCTTACCGAAAACTACGAGCAGTACTTC	CASSLTENYEQYF
few	NA	TRBV5-4	TRBJ1-1	TGTGCCAGCAGCTTGGGCAGGGTAGGGACTGAAGCTTTCTTT	CASSLGRVGTEAFF
few	TRBD1	TRBV6-5	TRBJ2-3	TGTGCCAGCAGTTTCGTCGGGACAGGGTATCGTCCAGATACGCAGTATTTT	CASSFVGTGYRPDTQYF
many	TRBD1	TRBV29-1	TRBJ2-1	TGCAGCGTCTTCTTACAGGGGAGTGGGGCCTACAATGAGCAGTTCTTC	CSVFLQGSGAYNEQFF
NA	NA	TRBV28	TRBJ2-1	TGTGCCAGCAGTTTGGGCAACTCCTACAATGAGCAGTTCTTC	CASSLGNSYNEQFF
NA	TRBD1	TRBV20-1	TRBJ1-1	TGCAGTGCTAGTGGGGACAGGGCGGGTACTGAAGCTTTCTTT	CSASGDRAGTEAFF
many	NA	TRBV7-3	TRBJ2-1	TGTGCCAGCAGCTTAAGTGAGCAGTTCTTC	CASSLSEQFF
few	TRBD2	TRBV5-1	TRBJ2-3	TGCGCCAGCAGCTTGGGAGCCAGCGGGGGAGATACGCAGTATTTT	CASSLGASGGDTQYF
few	NA	TRBV9	TRBJ2-1	TGTGCCAGCAGCGTACTCGGGGCCTCCTACAATGAGCAGTTCTTC	CASSVLGASYNEQFF
NA	NA	TRBV6-5	TRBJ2-1	TGTGCCAGCAGTTCCCCCGGATACAATGAGCAGTTCTTC	CASSSPGYNEQFF
many	TRBD1	TRBV2	TRBJ2-5	TGTGCCAGCAGTAACCGGGACAGGGGGGTTGAGACCCAGTACTTC	CASSNRDRGVETQYF
few	NA	TRBV5-1	TRBJ2-7	TGCGCCAGCAGCTCTCGCGCAGGTTCGTACGAGCAGTACTTC	CASSSRAGSYEQYF
few	TRBD2	TRBV7-9	TRBJ2-3	TGTGCCAGCAGCGCTACTAGCGGGGGGCCCTCGCATACGCAGTATTTT	CASSATSGGPSHTQYF
NA	TRBD1	TRBV4-2	TRBJ1-2	TGTGCCAGCAGCCAAGAGGCTCTAGGGGCTGACAGGGGATTGTTTGGCTACACCTTC	CASSQEALGADRGLFGYTF
few	NA	TRBV9	TRBJ1-4	TGTGCCAGCAGCCCGCAGGGTACAGCTAATGAAAAACTGTTTTTT	CASSPQGTANEKLFF
few	NA	TRBV29-1	TRBJ1-1	TGCAGCGTTGTAGTGAACACTGAAGCTTTCTTT	CSVVVNTEAFF
NA	NA	TRBV20-1	TRBJ2-3	TGCAGTGCTAGGTCCACAGGCACAGATACGCAGTATTTT	CSARSTGTDTQYF
few	NA	TRBV28	TRBJ2-1	TGTGCCAGCAGTCGTAGTGGAGCTGGAGGCAATGAGCAGTTCTTC	CASSRSGAGGNEQFF
NA	NA	TRBV20-1	TRBJ2-5	TGCAGTGCCCCCCCAGGCGGCAAAACTGTAGAGACCCAGTACTTC	CSAPPGGKTVETQYF
NA	NA	TRBV11-2	TRBJ1-2	TGTGCCAGCAGCTGGTCAGGGGATTCTAACTATGGCTACACCTTC	CASSWSGDSNYGYTF